The next 23 T cell receptor beta chains were all read from a single sample in a study of blood T cells in healthy people across ages (dated by TCRdb to the mid-2010s). Library creation used 5' RACE. Sequencing was performed on an Illumina HiSeq 2500. A second PCR of about 6 to 11 cycles was run with a J-beta primer mix and a sample-barcoded 5' primer. The public reads were reanalyzed by TCRdb: fastp trimming at Q25, MiXCR alignment, in-frame beta chains only. CDR3 protein duplicates are merged, each entry listing the most common genes and DNA. Across this sample there are 1.5 million to 2 million distinct CDR3 sequences, with around half seen only once. The biggest ten clones account for around 2.1% of the sample. The source material was blood. The source of these receptors is a woman in her forties in good health.

The chain joins TRBV6-5 to TRBJ2-7; 7 bases line up with TRBD1. The DNA matches TRBJ2-5 better at its end, which makes the J call doubtful. The CDR3 totals 15 residues. CDR1 and CDR2 (germline): MNHEY, SVGAGI. CDR3 loop: CASSYRTGRGETQYF. The CDR3 coding sequence is TGTGCCAGCAGTTACAGGACAGGCCGGGGAGAGACCCAGTACTTC.

This clonotype was counted between two and nine times. The chain joins TRBV4-3 to TRBJ2-3; D not resolved. CDR1 LGHNA and CDR2 YSLEER come from the germline V gene. Trimming shortened V by 4 bases and J by 4 bases, and 6 bases separated the two germline ends. The CDR3 loop spans 12 amino acids. Here the CDR3 reads CASSLQADTQYF. CDR3 bases: TGCGCCAGCAGCCTCCAGGCAGATACGCAGTATTTT.

This chain uses TRBV20-1 with TRBJ2-7, with D perhaps matching TRBD1 (6 bases). The germline V and J ends were trimmed by 7 bases and 6 bases, with 19 bases remaining between them. This CDR3 is 13 amino acids long. Germline V CDR1 and CDR2: DFQATT, SNEGSKA (reference sequence). CDR3 amino acids: CSVRSTGPSEQYF. The CDR3 DNA is TGCAGTGTTAGGTCCACAGGGCCCTCCGAGCAGTACTTC.

The rearrangement joins TRBV9 to TRBJ2-7, with 9 bases matching TRBD1. Germline V gene data show CDR1 as SGDLS and CDR2 as YYNGEE. The length of the CDR3 is 18 residues. Unmatched junction bases numbered 13, after V lost 0 bases and J lost 3 bases. The CDR3 is CASSVDSITGGVIYEQYF. CDR3 in DNA: TGTGCCAGCAGCGTAGACTCAATAACAGGGGGCGTAATCTACGAGCAGTACTTC.

The V call is TRBV4-2, the J call TRBJ2-1; D remains unclear. Trimming shortened V by 0 bases and J by 6 bases, and 6 bases separated the two germline ends. CDR3 size: 13 residues. Germline V gene data show CDR1 as LGHNA and CDR2 as YNFKEQ. CDR3 loop: CASSQERFNEQFF. The CDR3 DNA reads TGTGCCAGCAGCCAAGAAAGATTCAATGAGCAGTTCTTC.

This clonotype was counted a few times. The CDR3 DNA follows: TGTGCCAGCTCACCATCGGCAGGGGGCGGTTACATTCAGTACTTC. Its protein is CASSPSAGGGYIQYF. The chain has TRBV18 and TRBJ2-4; 8 nucleotides match TRBD1. J lost 8 bases, V lost 2 bases, and 8 bases had no gene match. There are 15 residues in the CDR3. Germline V CDR1 and CDR2: KGHSH, LQKENI.

This clonotype was observed a handful of times. The V call is TRBV5-1, the J call TRBJ2-1, with TRBD1 as a possible D gene (6 bases). The CDR3 loop spans 17 amino acids. From germline, CDR1 is SGHRS and CDR2 YFSETQ. V lost 4 bases and J 4 bases, leaving 21 bases between the germline ends. The CDR3 spells CASSLPTGRQVYNEQFF. As DNA, the CDR3 is TGCGCCAGCAGCCTCCCGACAGGCCGACAAGTGTACAATGAGCAGTTCTTC.

This clonotype was seen a few times. CDR3: CASSERTEETQYF. CDR3 bases: TGTGCCAGCAGCGAAAGGACTGAAGAGACCCAGTACTTC. The V call is TRBV13, the J call TRBJ2-5, with D possibly being TRBD2 (5 bases). Germline CDR1 is PRHDT and CDR2 is FYEKMQ (reference sequence). Trimming took 5 bases from V and 3 from J, leaving 10 bases between them. CDR3 length: 13 residues.

This clonotype was picked up one time. The J gene is TRBJ1-2, the V gene TRBV4-3; maybe TRBD1 (5 bases). CDR1 and CDR2 from the germline V gene are LGHNA and YSLEER. V shed 0 bases and J shed 4 bases, with 15 bases lying between them. The CDR3 consists of 16 residues. The DNA of the CDR3 is TGCGCCAGCAGCCAAGATGGGGGGAGAGGAATCTATGGCTACACCTTC. Translating it yields CASSQDGGRGIYGYTF.

The rearrangement links TRBV5-1 to TRBJ2-3; possible D gene TRBD1, 5 bases. The germline V and J ends were trimmed by 0 bases and 0 bases, with 11 bases remaining between them. CDR3 length: 16 residues. Germline V lookup: CDR1 SGHRS, CDR2 YFSETQ. In DNA, the CDR3 is TGCGCCAGCAGCTTGGGAGCAGGGTCTAGCACAGATACGCAGTATTTT. As protein: CASSLGAGSSTDTQYF.

V usage is TRBV7-2 and J usage is TRBJ2-5; 15 bases are a match to TRBD2. Losses at the gene ends were 3 bases for V and 5 bases for J; bases not matched to a gene: 13. Germline lookup yields CDR1 SGHTA and CDR2 FQGNSA. The CDR3 has 19 residues. The chain's CDR3 is CASSLGLAGGQLGEETQYF. For the CDR3, the DNA is TGTGCCAGCAGCTTGGGACTAGCGGGGGGTCAACTGGGGGAGGAGACCCAGTACTTC.

This sequence joins TRBV20-1 and TRBJ1-2; 7 positions agree with TRBD1. Trimming cost V 5 bases and J 0 bases; bases outside gene matches: 9. CDR3 size: 15 residues. Germline CDR1 is DFQATT and CDR2 is SNEGSKA (reference sequence). In DNA, the CDR3 is TGCAGTGCTTCTGGACAGGCCCTAGCTAACTATGGCTACACCTTC. This encodes CSASGQALANYGYTF.

The DNA for the CDR3 is TGTGCCAGCAGCGTACCAAGGGGGGCTGGGGCCAACGTCCTGACTTTC. Its protein is CASSVPRGAGANVLTF. The J gene is TRBJ2-6, the V gene TRBV6-5, with D perhaps assigned TRBD1 or TRBD2 (6 bases each). Trimming removed 6 bases from V and 2 bases from J, with 14 bases in between. The germline gives CDR1 MNHEY, CDR2 SVGAGI. This CDR3 is 16 amino acids long.

This clonotype occurred a few times. The genes are TRBV27 and TRBJ2-1, with 12 bases that match TRBD2. The CDR3 is made up of 15 amino acids. The ends lost 6 bases at V and 9 bases at J; junction bases unmatched: 9. Germline CDR1 is MNHEY and CDR2 is SMNVEV (reference sequence). CDR3 sequence reads: CASRPRLAGVGEQFF. The CDR3 DNA reads as TGTGCCAGCAGGCCTAGACTAGCGGGGGTGGGTGAGCAGTTCTTC.

This clonotype occurred a few times. The rearrangement links TRBV7-9 to TRBJ1-1, with no clear D. Trimming stripped 0 bases from V and 5 bases from J, with 7 bases between. The CDR3 is 13 residues long. CDR1 is SEHNR and CDR2 is FQNEAQ in the germline V gene (reference sequence). The CDR3 reads CASSLAPATEAFF. Written as DNA, the CDR3 is TGTGCCAGCAGCTTAGCCCCAGCTACTGAAGCTTTCTTT.

The gene calls are TRBV6-6 and TRBJ2-7, with D tentatively TRBD2 (6 bases). V lost 0 bases to trimming and J lost 1 base, with 13 bases between them. CDR3 length: 16 residues. Per germline, CDR1 MNHNY and CDR2 SVGAGI (reference sequence). The CDR3 DNA is TGTGCCAGCAGTTACTCGAGAAGGGACTTATCCTACGAGCAGTACTTC. Protein sequence: CASSYSRRDLSYEQYF.

Concerning this clonotype: The germline gene is not matched at one end of the junction; a read error may be the cause. The rearrangement uses TRBV6-1 and TRBJ2-7; 14 bases fit TRBD2. The CDR3 spans 18 residues. Germline CDR1 is MNHNS and CDR2 is SASEGT. In nucleotides, the CDR3 is TGTGCCAGCAGCAAACTCACAGAGACTAGCGGGGGGGTCTACGAGCAGCACTTC. The encoded protein is CASSKLTETSGGVYEQHF.

V is TRBV28 and J is TRBJ1-6; possibly TRBD1 for D (5 bases). The CDR3 spans 15 residues. From germline, CDR1 is MDHEN and CDR2 SYDVKM. The V gene lost 3 bases and the J gene lost 10 bases, with 16 bases spanning the gap. CDR3 in amino acids: CASSLSQGNGSPLHF. For the CDR3, the DNA is TGTGCCAGCAGTTTGTCCCAGGGCAACGGGTCACCCCTCCACTTT.

This clonotype was found a few times. V usage is TRBV7-2 and J usage is TRBJ2-4; D gene ambiguous. The length of the CDR3 is 14 residues. Germline CDR1 is SGHTA and CDR2 is FQGNSA. Trimming removed 2 bases at V and 2 bases at J, with 7 bases between. This CDR3 reads CASSLTVSKNIQYF. CDR3 bases: TGTGCCAGCAGCTTAACGGTATCCAAAAACATTCAGTACTTC.

This clonotype was counted only a few times. Here the CDR3 reads CASSFEGAVGQPQHF. The DNA for the CDR3 is TGTGCCAGCAGTTTTGAGGGGGCGGTAGGTCAGCCCCAGCATTTT. V usage is TRBV12-3 or TRBV12-4 and J usage is TRBJ1-5; 7 positions agree with TRBD1. J gave up 6 bases and V 3 bases, and 8 bases lay outside the gene matches. CDR3 length: 15 amino acids.

This chain connects TRBV4-1 to TRBJ2-5; 12 nucleotides line up with TRBD2. The CDR3 covers 19 residues. The V segment lost 4 bases and the J segment 1 base; nucleotides outside the gene matches: 13. Germline assignment: CDR1 MGHRA and CDR2 YSYEKL. DNA of the CDR3: TGCGCCAGCAGCCCGAGACGGGCTAGCGGGGGGGCCCGCCAAGAGACCCAGTACTTC. Encoded protein: CASSPRRASGGARQETQYF.

The chain couples TRBV6-1 to TRBJ2-4, with D maybe TRBD2 (6 bases). Trimming took 5 bases from V and 11 from J, leaving 16 bases between them. The CDR3 totals 13 residues. The germline gives CDR1 MNHNS, CDR2 SASEGT. The CDR3 loop is CASSSMGGNLQYF. The DNA of the CDR3 is TGTGCCAGCAGTAGCATGGGGGGTAACCTTCAGTACTTC.

This clonotype was seen a handful of times. The chain has TRBV10-3 and TRBJ1-5, with D possibly being TRBD1 (5 bases). V was shortened by 8 bases and J by 4 bases, with 9 bases between the two germline ends. The CDR3 has 12 amino acids. Per the germline V gene, CDR1 is ENHRY and CDR2 is SYGVKD. CDR3 region: CAIGDQNQPQHF. The CDR3 bases are TGTGCCATCGGGGACCAAAATCAGCCCCAGCATTTT.